This T cell receptor beta chain comes out of a study of technical replicates of blood from several donors. The CDR3 contains 15 residues. Trimming took off 2 bases at V and 0 bases at J, with 8 bases between the two ends. The germline gives CDR1 MNHEY, CDR2 SVGAGI. TCRdb's table, derived via immunoSEQ multiplex PCR, lists solely in-frame clones and lacks some. This table holds 85,000 to 100,000 clones, nearly 97% found once. Sequencing input: T cells isolated from PBMCs. V and J are TRBV6-5 and TRBJ2-4; D gene uncertain. The sequence was obtained from a human donor in good health. CDR3 protein: CASSYGQVAKNIQYF. CDR3 coding DNA: TGTGCCAGCAGTTACGGCCAAGTAGCCAAAAACATTCAGTACTTC.